This T cell receptor beta chain was obtained from a study of T cell responses to AZD1222 COVID-19 vaccine. V was shortened by 3 bases and J by 1 base, with 7 bases between the two germline ends. Germline CDR1 reads WNHNN; CDR2 reads SYGVQD (reference sequence). The CDR3 totals 13 residues. Here immunoSEQ multiplex PCR was the method, and the copy in TCRdb shows in-frame clones only, minus some. The sample holds around 72,000 clones, roughly four fifths seen once. The chain joins TRBV10-1 to TRBJ2-7; D ambiguous. The specimen was peripheral blood, collected on day 0 of AZD1222 vaccination. This clonotype was obtained from an adult in good health. In DNA form, the CDR3 reads TGCGCCAGCAGTGAAAGGTTTTCCTACGAGCAGTACTTC. Its translation is CASSERFSYEQYF.